This entry is about one TCR beta chain. The junction departs from germline at one end; a sequencing error may be responsible. Sequencing was performed with immunoSEQ multiplex PCR; in TCRdb, only in-frame clones are kept and a portion is missing. The data contain about 99,000 clones, 70% to 90% of them singletons. This CDR3 region has 14 residues. Germline CDR1 and CDR2: SQVTM and ANQGSEA. This record comes from a study of blood T cell repertoires in COVID-19. Study as a whole: Acute and convalescent COVID-19 samples came from the United States, Italy and Spain. From T cells, B-cell-depleted T cells, or PBMCs came the material, which was cDNA or gDNA.

The receptor was isolated from a man between 50 and 59 years old in a cohort sampled during active COVID-19. The rearrangement uses TRBV29-1 and TRBJ1-4; tentatively, D is TRBD1 (5 bases). Sequencing input: peripheral blood. The CDR3 DNA sequence: TGCAGCGTCGAAGAGGACACCTCTAATGAAAAACTGTTTTTT. Its translation is CSVEEDTSNEKLFF.